This paragraph covers one T cell receptor beta chain sequence. Its antigen is not identified. These data belong to a study of cytomegalovirus exposure and HLA in healthy donors. V was pared by 1 base and J by 7 bases, with 11 bases between. Germline V lookup: CDR1 SGHNT, CDR2 YENEEA. This CDR3 is 14 amino acids long. It was with 60 Vbeta and 13 Jbeta primers that the PCR ran. Here immunoSEQ multiplex PCR was the method, and the copy in TCRdb shows in-frame clones only, minus some. The sample contains 180,000 or so clones, around 75% of which appear only once. Overall study findings and caveats: Productive status was seen about 87% or about 30% of the time for most TCR beta V segments in an earlier analysis. Within the data, a cluster of highly shared sequence variants was likely a sequencing artifact. Cytomegalovirus-associated TCR beta chains were listed, numbering more than 150. Sequencing depth across donors, presence/absence analyses assumed, was roughly uniform.

The chain links TRBV11-3 to TRBJ2-1; tentatively, D is TRBD2 (6 bases). Source material: PBMCs. The receptor was derived from a male donor in good health and CMV-seronegative. The CDR3 protein is CASSLGFAGNEQFF. The CDR3 coding sequence is TGTGCCAGCAGCTTAGGGTTTGCGGGGAATGAGCAGTTCTTC.